This TCR beta chain was recovered during a study of cytomegalovirus exposure and HLA in healthy donors. Losses at the gene ends were 6 bases for V and 4 bases for J; bases not matched to a gene: 5. This CDR3 comprises 14 residues. CDR1 and CDR2 (germline): MNHNS, SASEGT. PCR was performed using 60 Vbeta and 13 Jbeta primers. Sequencing was performed with immunoSEQ multiplex PCR; in TCRdb, only in-frame clones are kept and a portion is missing. The repertoire holds tens of thousands of clones, less than 80% seen once, with about 6.9% in the top ten. The chain has TRBV6-1 and TRBJ1-4; 7 bases map to TRBD1. The sequence came from a woman aged 45-65 years in good health and CMV-seropositive. Sequencing was done on a sample of PBMCs. The CDR3 nucleotides are TGTGCCAGCAGGCAGGGGGAAATTAATGAAAAACTGTTTTTT. This gives the protein CASRQGEINEKLFF.